The next 23 T cell receptor beta chains were all read from a single sample in a study of shared clonotypes between healthy human individuals. Profiling relied on immunoSEQ multiplex PCR, and the TCRdb table lists in-frame clones only, not all of them. The sample includes about 520,000 clones, approximately 78% seen only once; the top ten take about 11%. The sequencing input was PBMCs. The source of these receptors is a middle-aged woman in good health. Some clones in this sample may be carry-over from other donors' samples.

The chain joins TRBV4-2 to TRBJ2-3; 10 bases map to TRBD2. The V segment lost 5 bases and the J segment 0 bases; nucleotides outside the gene matches: 8. The CDR3 length is 17 residues. Germline values: CDR1 LGHNA, CDR2 YNFKEQ. This CDR3 reads CASSWTSGHASTDTQYF. The CDR3 bases are TGTGCCAGCAGCTGGACTAGCGGACATGCTAGCACAGATACGCAGTATTTT.

V and J are TRBV10-3 and TRBJ1-3; D may be TRBD1 (6 bases). The CDR3 has 15 residues. Trimming took off 4 bases at V and 1 base at J, with 11 bases between the two ends. CDR1 is ENHRY, CDR2 SYGVKD, per germline. The CDR3 spells CAISGGPRSGNTIYF. The CDR3 nucleotides are TGTGCCATCAGTGGGGGGCCAAGGTCTGGAAACACCATATATTTT.

The rearrangement links TRBV27 to TRBJ2-1, with 7 bases matching TRBD2. With V trimmed by 8 bases and J by 6 bases, 10 bases remained unmatched. The CDR3 is 14 amino acids. CDR1 MNHEY and CDR2 SMNVEV come from the germline V gene (reference sequence). The CDR3 DNA is TGTGCCAGCTATTCAAAACCGGGGGGCAATGAGCAGTTCTTC. Its translation: CASYSKPGGNEQFF.

This clone was counted only a few times. The chain couples TRBV10-3 to TRBJ1-4, with 8 bases lining up with TRBD1. Losses at the gene ends were 3 bases for V and 6 bases for J; bases not matched to a gene: 6. Germline-derived CDR1 and CDR2 are ENHRY and SYGVKD. The length of the CDR3 is 15 residues. DNA of the CDR3: TGTGCCATCAGTGATGGGGCAGGGGGCGATGAAAAACTGTTTTTT. Translated, it gives CAISDGAGGDEKLFF.

The genes are TRBV9 and TRBJ2-7; unclear D gene. With 3 bases removed from V and 0 bases from J, the gap between germline ends came to 10 bases. Germline values: CDR1 SGDLS, CDR2 YYNGEE. There are 14 residues in the CDR3. The CDR3 DNA is TGTGCCAGCAGCGCCGACTCTAGCTCCTACGAGCAGTACTTC. Its translation is CASSADSSSYEQYF.

This chain joins TRBV7-8 and TRBJ2-7, with D perhaps assigned TRBD1 or TRBD2 (5 bases each). Per the germline V gene, CDR1 is SGHVS and CDR2 is FQNEAQ. The CDR3 runs 15 residues. V was trimmed by 6 bases and J by 7 bases, leaving 22 bases between them. The CDR3 reads CASRTSTVPSGEQYF. CDR3 DNA: TGTGCCAGCAGGACGTCGACAGTTCCCTCGGGGGAGCAGTACTTC.

This sequence joins TRBV2 and TRBJ2-7; the match to TRBD2 covers 11 bases. From germline, CDR1 is SNHLY and CDR2 FYNNEI. This CDR3 has 15 residues. V dropped 6 bases and J dropped 6; count of bases not matched to a gene: 10. The CDR3 sequence: CASSERTSGQSEQYF. DNA of the CDR3: TGTGCCAGCAGCGAACGGACTAGCGGGCAGAGCGAGCAGTACTTC.

V gene TRBV6-1 combines with J gene TRBJ2-5; D might be TRBD2 (5 bases). The germline V and J ends were trimmed by 6 bases and 3 bases, with 11 bases remaining between them. Germline lookup yields CDR1 MNHNS and CDR2 SASEGT. The CDR3 has 13 residues. In nucleotides, the CDR3 is TGTGCCAGCAGGCTTGGGAGTGAAGAGACCCAGTACTTC. As protein: CASRLGSEETQYF.

This rearrangement joins TRBV7-3 to TRBJ2-3, with D maybe TRBD1 (6 bases). CDR3 size: 15 residues. The ends were cut back, 6 bases at V and 3 bases at J, with 16 bases in the middle. Germline V CDR1 and CDR2: SGHTA, FQGTGA. The DNA of the CDR3 is TGTGCCAGCAGGAATACCCTCCAGGGGACAGATACGCAGTATTTT. It codes for CASRNTLQGTDTQYF.

This clone was seen only once. This chain links TRBV27 with TRBJ2-7; possibly TRBD2 for D (6 bases). This CDR3 has 15 amino acids. Trimming left V 3 bases short and J 3 bases short, with 15 bases between. Looked up from germline, CDR1 is MNHEY and CDR2 is SMNVEV (reference sequence). In DNA, the CDR3 is TGTGCCAGCAGTTTGGGAGGAAACGCTCTCTACGAGCAGTACTTC. Translating gives CASSLGGNALYEQYF.

J is TRBJ2-3 and V is TRBV28; D call uncertain. Germline V gene lookup returns CDR1 MDHEN and CDR2 SYDVKM. V lost 10 bases to trimming and J lost 3 bases, with 11 bases between them. The CDR3 is 12 residues long. The CDR3 spells CATSWRTDTQYF. The DNA of the CDR3 is TGTGCCACCTCCTGGCGGACAGATACGCAGTATTTT.

The CDR3 reads CASLVSFGTEAFF. CDR3 bases: TGTGCCAGCCTTGTCTCATTCGGCACTGAAGCTTTCTTT. This sequence joins TRBV7-9 and TRBJ1-1; D not resolved. Trimming took 8 bases from V and 4 from J, leaving 14 bases between them. The CDR3 totals 13 residues. Germline CDR1 SEHNR, CDR2 FQNEAQ (reference sequence).

This chain joins TRBV27 and TRBJ2-7, with TRBD1 matching over 8 bases. Germline values: CDR1 MNHEY, CDR2 SMNVEV (reference sequence). J was trimmed by 5 bases and V by 6 bases; bases with no gene match: 9. The CDR3 sequence is 14 residues long. The DNA for the CDR3 is TGTGCCAGCAGCCCGGGACAGGTGTACCACGAGCAGTACTTC. The encoded protein is CASSPGQVYHEQYF.

This clone is a singleton in its sample. The chain links TRBV11-2 to TRBJ1-3, with D possibly matching TRBD1 (6 bases). CDR3 size: 17 residues. V lost 5 bases, J lost 0 bases, and 17 bases lay in between. Germline V gene lookup returns CDR1 SGHAT and CDR2 FQNNGV. This chain's CDR3 is CASSLLGGAGSGNTIYF. The CDR3 DNA follows: TGTGCCAGCAGCCTCCTCGGGGGGGCCGGCTCTGGAAACACCATATATTTT.

This chain uses TRBV5-1 with TRBJ1-4; 8 bases agree with TRBD1. V shed 4 bases, J shed 5 bases, and the junction held 1 base outside the gene matches. This CDR3 has 13 residues. Germline V gene sequence: CDR1 SGHRS, CDR2 YFSETQ. The CDR3 loop is CASSRTGNEKLFF. Written as DNA, the CDR3 is TGCGCCAGCAGCCGGACAGGGAATGAAAAACTGTTTTTT.

The rearrangement links TRBV10-3 to TRBJ2-1, with TRBD2 matching 9 bases. Looked up from germline, CDR1 is ENHRY and CDR2 is SYGVKD. This CDR3 spans 14 amino acids. The V and J ends lost 2 bases and 12 bases, in that order; junction bases with no gene match: 8. This CDR3 reads CAISELSGSGGQFF. DNA for the CDR3: TGTGCCATCAGTGAGCTTAGCGGGAGTGGTGGGCAGTTCTTC.

The V gene is TRBV5-4, the J gene TRBJ2-5, with a tentative D call TRBD1 (6 bases). Germline loops: CDR1 SGHNT, CDR2 YYREEE (reference sequence). V lost 1 base and J 1 base, leaving 11 bases between the germline ends. The CDR3 spans 15 residues. The CDR3 here is CASSLQQGSQETQYF. The CDR3 DNA is TGTGCCAGCAGCTTGCAACAGGGAAGCCAAGAGACCCAGTACTTC.

The CDR3 protein is CASSQHPGQGPGDTQYF. In DNA, the CDR3 is TGTGCCAGCAGCCAACACCCGGGACAGGGGCCTGGAGATACGCAGTATTTT. The chain recombines TRBV14 with TRBJ2-3; TRBD1 aligns across 10 bases. The CDR3 extends over 17 amino acids. CDR1 and CDR2 from the germline V gene are SGHDN and FVKESK. Unmatched junction bases numbered 10, after V lost 2 bases and J lost 5 bases.

The V gene is TRBV15, the J gene TRBJ2-2, with a weak D call TRBD2 (6 bases). CDR1 and CDR2 (germline): LNHNV, YYDKDF (reference sequence). The V end was cut by 5 bases, the J end by 6 bases, with 13 bases between. The CDR3 consists of 14 residues. The CDR3 sequence: CATSGGDWAGELFF. The CDR3 DNA sequence: TGTGCCACCAGCGGCGGGGATTGGGCCGGGGAGCTGTTTTTT.

This chain connects TRBV7-9 to TRBJ1-4; tentative D call: TRBD1 (5 bases). Trimming removed 1 base at V and 5 bases at J, with 8 bases between. The CDR3 contains 14 residues. In germline, CDR1 is SEHNR, CDR2 FQNEAQ (reference sequence). In DNA form, the CDR3 reads TGTGCCAGCAGCTTAGGACAGAGGAATGAAAAACTGTTTTTT. Translation gives CASSLGQRNEKLFF.

The chain employs TRBV10-3 and TRBJ2-5; 7 bases match TRBD2. From germline, CDR1 is ENHRY and CDR2 SYGVKD. This CDR3 spans 13 amino acids. V dropped 10 bases and J dropped 5; count of bases not matched to a gene: 10. The CDR3 sequence: CATKRGLGETQYF. The CDR3 nucleotides are TGTGCCACCAAGCGGGGCCTGGGCGAGACCCAGTACTTC.

The chain joins TRBV2 to TRBJ1-2; D might be TRBD1 (5 bases). The CDR3 covers 16 residues. V was clipped by 1 base and J by 7 bases, with 19 bases between them. In germline, CDR1 is SNHLY, CDR2 FYNNEI. CDR3 sequence (DNA): TGTGCCAGCAGTGAAGTACAGGCCATCCCGCGAGGTGGCTACACCTTC. Translation: CASSEVQAIPRGGYTF.

Remarks on this clone: Germline is not matched at one junction end, which may reflect a read error. The chain uses TRBV6-1 and TRBJ1-2; 7 nucleotides align to TRBD1. The CDR3 covers 14 residues. In germline, CDR1 is MNHNS, CDR2 SASEGT. The CDR3 protein is CAISESGTAYGYTF. The CDR3 nucleotides are TGTGCCATCAGTGAATCCGGGACAGCCTATGGCTACACCTTC.